One sample yielded the 3 T cell receptor beta chains listed below, sequenced in a study of OX40 agonist ivuxolimab in advanced cancers. Only in-frame clones appear in the TCRdb table, and some are missing; sequencing was by immunoSEQ multiplex PCR. The sample comprises 73,000 or so clones, 65% to 90% of which are singletons, and approximately 0.63% rests with the top ten. The input for sequencing was CD4+ or CD8+ T cells sorted from blood, taken in a trial of the OX40 agonist ivuxolimab. The receptor set was obtained from an adult with an advanced solid tumor such as melanoma, head and neck, liver or kidney cancer.

The V call is TRBV2, the J call TRBJ2-7, with D tentatively TRBD1 (6 bases). V dropped 4 bases and J dropped 6 bases, with 13 bases sitting between them. This CDR3 contains 13 residues. The germline CDR1 and CDR2 sequences are SNHLY and FYNNEI. The CDR3 loop is CASSGDTYSEQYF. DNA of the CDR3: TGTGCCAGCAGTGGGGACACTTACAGCGAGCAGTACTTC. Full variable domain (rest looked up from reference TRBV2 and TRBJ2-7): EPEVTQTPSHQVTQMGQEVILRCVPISNHLYFYWYRQILGQKVEFLVSFYNNEISEKSEIFDDQFSVERPDGSNFTLKIRSTKLEDSAMYFCASSGDTYSEQYFGPGTRLTVT.

The gene calls are TRBV7-3 and TRBJ2-1; 10 bases line up with TRBD2. This CDR3 is 15 amino acids long. Trimming removed 2 bases from V and 8 bases from J; junction bases left unmatched: 6. Germline-derived CDR1 and CDR2 are SGHTA and FQGTGA. Here the CDR3 DNA reads TGTGCCAGCAGCTTAGGCCCTAGCGGGGGCTATGAGCAGTTCTTC. The encoded protein is CASSLGPSGGYEQFF.

The chain employs TRBV6-5 and TRBJ1-2; TRBD1 is a possible D gene (5 bases). V lost 1 base and J lost 6, with 15 bases in between. Germline assignment: CDR1 MNHEY and CDR2 SVGAGI. The CDR3 runs 15 residues. DNA of the CDR3: TGTGCCAGCAGTTACTTGGACAACTCCCTCGATGGCTACACCTTC. The encoded protein is CASSYLDNSLDGYTF.